These 21 T cell receptor beta chains were sequenced from one sample in a study of T-cell memory formation after mild COVID-19 listed by TCRdb under 2021. Library generation was performed with 5' RACE. The sequencer listed for this sample is Illumina NovaSeq 6000. Using fastp trimming at Q25 and MiXCR clonotype assembly, TCRdb reanalyzed the public sequencing data and kept in-frame beta chains. Each entry is one CDR3 protein sequence, shown with its most common DNA and genes. The sample has approximately 480,000 distinct CDR3 sequences on record, around a sixth of them singletons. The ten top clones hold around 12% of the sample. The sample taken for sequencing was PBMCs or a T cell subset sorted from them (not recorded which). The origin of the receptors is an adult woman who had mild COVID-19 (a few samples of this study predate the infection). The sample titles of this study are shuffled in the database, so cell type and time point are left out; the donor was told from shared clones.

Ten or more counts support this clonotype. The chain uses TRBV12-3 or TRBV12-4 and TRBJ2-6; maybe TRBD2 (5 bases). The CDR3 totals 14 residues. Trimming left V 5 bases short and J 3 bases short, with 8 bases between. CDR3 protein: CASSRGDGANVLTF. DNA of the CDR3: TGTGCCAGCAGTCGGGGAGATGGGGCCAACGTCCTGACTTTC.

The chain employs TRBV10-3 and TRBJ2-1, with D perhaps matching TRBD1 or TRBD2 (5 bases each). CDR1 and CDR2 from the germline V gene are ENHRY and SYGVKD. V gave up 6 bases and J gave up 0 bases, with 12 bases separating them. The CDR3 length is 15 residues. The CDR3 DNA is TGTGCCATCAGCCCCGGGGCCCGCTCCTACAATGAGCAGTTCTTC. It translates to CAISPGARSYNEQFF.

A few counts support this clonotype. This chain uses TRBV5-1 with TRBJ1-1; no firm D call. Germline-derived CDR1 and CDR2 are SGHRS and YFSETQ. V was clipped by 2 bases and J by 0 bases, with 14 bases between them. The CDR3 contains 16 residues. This chain's CDR3 is CASSLGGRGVNTEAFF. DNA for the CDR3: TGCGCCAGCAGCTTAGGCGGGCGGGGTGTGAACACTGAAGCTTTCTTT.

The chain has TRBV24-1 and TRBJ2-2, with 8 nucleotides matching TRBD1. CDR1 is KGHDR, CDR2 SFDVKD, per germline. Germline trimming cut 4 bases from V and 6 bases from J; bases unmatched to any gene: 15. The CDR3 runs to 18 residues. In nucleotides, the CDR3 is TGTGCCACCAGTGAGGCCGGGACAGGCCGAGGGTGGGCCGGGGAGCTGTTTTTT. As protein: CATSEAGTGRGWAGELFF.

This clonotype came up once. The chain employs TRBV6-6 and TRBJ1-2, with 12 bases matching TRBD1. The CDR3 extends over 17 amino acids. Trimming at V came to 5 bases and at J to 2 bases, leaving 9 bases not matched to a gene. The germline V gene encodes CDR1 MNHNY and CDR2 SVGAGI (reference sequence). Written as DNA, the CDR3 is TGTGCCAGCAGTACGCGGGGACAGGGGGCGCAAAACTATGGCTACACCTTC. Amino acids: CASSTRGQGAQNYGYTF.

The rearrangement joins TRBV5-5 to TRBJ1-2; D is possibly TRBD1 (6 bases). CDR1 SGHKS and CDR2 YYEKEE come from the germline V gene (reference sequence). This CDR3 has 17 residues. Trimming cost V 0 bases and J 2 bases, with 17 bases left between them. This CDR3 is CASSLGVAGQLNYGYTF. The CDR3 DNA reads TGTGCCAGCAGCTTGGGGGTAGCGGGACAACTCAACTATGGCTACACCTTC.

The genes are TRBV9 and TRBJ2-3; D remains ambiguous. The V end was cut by 4 bases, the J end by 7 bases, with 10 bases between. The germline CDR1 and CDR2 sequences are SGDLS and YYNGEE. This CDR3 spans 12 amino acids. The CDR3 coding sequence is TGTGCCAGCAGCATCCAGGAAAATACGCAGTATTTT. Translated: CASSIQENTQYF.

This clonotype was counted between two and nine times. V usage is TRBV5-1 and J usage is TRBJ2-3; D is ambiguous. V lost 3 bases to trimming and J lost 0 bases, with 8 bases between them. CDR1 and CDR2 (germline): SGHRS, YFSETQ. CDR3 length: 14 residues. CDR3 residues: CASSYWTSTDTQYF. DNA for the CDR3: TGCGCCAGCAGCTATTGGACCAGCACAGATACGCAGTATTTT.

This sequence joins TRBV5-6 and TRBJ2-7, with D tentatively TRBD1 (6 bases). Germline assignment: CDR1 SGHDT and CDR2 YYEEEE. The CDR3 loop spans 16 amino acids. Trimming stripped 1 base from V and 2 bases from J, with 16 bases between. The CDR3 DNA is TGTGCCAGCAGCTTGTGGACAGCCCCCCAAACCTACGAGCAGTACTTC. Translated: CASSLWTAPQTYEQYF.

This clonotype has a handful of counts. The V gene is TRBV20-1, the J gene TRBJ1-5; no reliable D call. Germline-derived CDR1 and CDR2 are DFQATT and SNEGSKA (reference sequence). This CDR3 has 13 residues. Trimming took 3 bases from V and 1 from J, leaving 7 bases between them. DNA for the CDR3: TGCAGTGCTAGCCACACGAGCAATCAGCCCCAGCATTTT. Encoded protein: CSASHTSNQPQHF.

This clonotype was counted between two and nine times. The V gene is TRBV12-3 or TRBV12-4, the J gene TRBJ2-6; perhaps D is TRBD1 or TRBD2 (6 bases each). The CDR3 runs 17 residues. V was clipped by 5 bases and J by 0 bases, with 14 bases between them. CDR3 region: CASSTGRISSGANVLTF. For the CDR3, the DNA is TGTGCCAGCAGTACAGGGAGGATTAGCTCTGGGGCCAACGTCCTGACTTTC.

This clonotype was recorded many times. The chain uses TRBV5-1 and TRBJ2-7, with TRBD2 matching 8 bases. This CDR3 has 14 residues. V dropped 6 bases and J dropped 2; count of bases not matched to a gene: 7. The germline CDR1 and CDR2 sequences are SGHRS and YFSETQ. The CDR3 reads CASMNSGNPYEQYF. Here the CDR3 DNA reads TGCGCCAGCATGAATAGCGGGAACCCCTACGAGCAGTACTTC.

This clonotype was recorded a few times. J is TRBJ2-4 and V is TRBV20-1, with 8 bases that match TRBD1. The germline V gene encodes CDR1 DFQATT and CDR2 SNEGSKA (reference sequence). V was pared by 3 bases and J by 4 bases, with 8 bases of the junction left unmatched. This CDR3 spans 15 amino acids. The CDR3 nucleotides are TGCAGTGCTAGTGCCTGGAGACAGGGGAAAAACATTCAGTACTTC. Protein: CSASAWRQGKNIQYF.

This chain connects TRBV15 to TRBJ1-1, with no clear D. V lost 0 bases, J lost 1 base, and 9 bases lay in between. CDR3 length: 15 amino acids. From germline, CDR1 is LNHNV and CDR2 YYDKDF (reference sequence). CDR3 bases: TGTGCCACCAGCAGAGATCAGCTACGGAACACTGAAGCTTTCTTT. Its translation: CATSRDQLRNTEAFF.

This clonotype was recorded a few times. V gene TRBV7-9 combines with J gene TRBJ1-1, with D tentatively TRBD1 (6 bases). The CDR3 totals 13 residues. V dropped 8 bases and J dropped 2 bases, with 12 bases sitting between them. Looked up from germline, CDR1 is SEHNR and CDR2 is FQNEAQ (reference sequence). The CDR3 nucleotides are TGTGCCAGCTTAGGGGGGGGCAACACTGAAGCTTTCTTT. This translates into CASLGGGNTEAFF.

This clonotype has more than one count but fewer than ten. CDR3 in amino acids: CASSQAGTGGDEQFF. CDR3 nucleotide sequence: TGCGCCAGCAGCCAAGCCGGGACAGGGGGCGATGAGCAGTTCTTC. The gene calls are TRBV4-1 and TRBJ2-1; TRBD1 matches at 12 bases. V was pared by 1 base and J by 8 bases, with 3 bases of the junction left unmatched. Germline loops: CDR1 MGHRA, CDR2 YSYEKL. The CDR3 spans 15 residues.

The chain recombines TRBV18 with TRBJ2-7; 8 nucleotides match TRBD1. The CDR3 is 13 amino acids. Trimming took 2 bases from V and 5 from J; bases not matched to a gene: 2. Germline lookup yields CDR1 KGHSH and CDR2 LQKENI. The CDR3 loop reads CASSPGTGDEQYF. In DNA, the CDR3 is TGTGCCAGCTCACCAGGGACAGGCGACGAGCAGTACTTC.

This clonotype was counted a few times. The chain combines TRBV6-5 with TRBJ2-5; the D is unclear. Germline V gives CDR1 MNHEY, CDR2 SVGAGI. V was pared by 1 base and J by 1 base, with 16 bases between. The CDR3 covers 17 residues. CDR3 in DNA: TGTGCCAGCAGTTACTACTCATCTGGGGTCCTCCAAGAGACCCAGTACTTC. Translation gives CASSYYSSGVLQETQYF.

This clonotype was detected ten times or more. The chain couples TRBV12-3 or TRBV12-4 to TRBJ1-1; D call uncertain. V was cut by 2 bases and J by 0 bases, with 13 bases left in between. The CDR3 has 16 amino acids. The CDR3 sequence is CASSLPDDPMNTEAFF. The DNA of the CDR3 is TGTGCCAGCAGTTTACCCGATGACCCCATGAACACTGAAGCTTTCTTT.

This chain uses TRBV5-1 with TRBJ2-1; 14 bases match TRBD2. CDR1 is SGHRS, CDR2 YFSETQ, per germline. CDR3 length: 16 amino acids. V shed 4 bases and J 4 bases; nucleotides not matched to a gene: 4. The DNA of the CDR3 is TGCGCCAGCAGCACCGGGACTAGCGGGGGTTACAATGAGCAGTTCTTC. As protein: CASSTGTSGGYNEQFF.

The gene calls are TRBV9 and TRBJ2-2; TRBD2 is a possible D gene (5 bases). In germline, CDR1 is SGDLS, CDR2 YYNGEE. The ends were cut back, 3 bases at V and 7 bases at J, with 7 bases in the middle. CDR3 length equals 12 residues. The CDR3 loop is CASSAGYGELFF. CDR3 DNA: TGTGCCAGCAGCGCGGGGTACGGGGAGCTGTTTTTT. The whole variable domain, remainder taken from reference TRBV9 and TRBJ2-2, is DSGVTQTPKHLITATGQRVTLRCSPRSGDLSVYWYQQSLDQGLQFLIQYYNGEERAKGNILERFSAQQFPDLHSELNLSSLELGDSALYFCASSAGYGELFFGEGSRLTVL.